This entry lists 16 T cell receptor beta chains sequenced from one sample in a study of blood T cell repertoires in COVID-19. Measured with immunoSEQ multiplex PCR; TCRdb has only the in-frame clones, and not every one. The sample holds 59,000 or so clones, roughly 93% seen once. The specimen was peripheral blood. These receptors came from a human donor in a cohort sampled during active COVID-19.

Concerning this clone: At one of its ends the junction is not consistent with the germline gene, which may arise from a read error. The chain combines TRBV6-2 or TRBV6-3 with TRBJ2-7; D unresolved. Per the germline V gene, CDR1 is MNHEY and CDR2 is SVGEGT. The CDR3 sequence is 12 residues long. The CDR3 sequence: CASSYSDLPSNF. The CDR3 DNA reads as TGTGCCAGCAGTTACTCTGACTTACCTTCGAACTTC.

The V gene is TRBV7-3, the J gene TRBJ2-3, with TRBD2 matching over 12 bases. In germline, CDR1 is SGHTA, CDR2 FQGTGA. The CDR3 spans 16 residues. Germline trimming cut 5 bases from V and 0 bases from J; bases unmatched to any gene: 3. The CDR3 here is CASSPGLAGSTDTQYF. CDR3 DNA sequence: TGTGCCAGCAGCCCCGGACTAGCGGGAAGCACAGATACGCAGTATTTT.

The chain couples TRBV12-3 or TRBV12-4 to TRBJ1-2, with D perhaps matching TRBD1 (5 bases). CDR3 length equals 12 residues. The V gene lost 8 bases and the J gene lost 4 bases, with 11 bases spanning the gap. The CDR3 bases are TGTGCCAGCGGAACGGGGGGCTATGGCTACACCTTC. The encoded protein is CASGTGGYGYTF.

The chain carries TRBV7-7 and TRBJ2-1; 8 bases are a match to TRBD2. V gave up 4 bases and J gave up 4 bases; unmatched junction bases: 9. Germline lookup yields CDR1 SSHAT and CDR2 FNYEAQ (reference sequence). The length of the CDR3 is 16 residues. The CDR3 region has the DNA TGTGCCAGCAGCTATGGACCGGGACTAGGGTACAATGAGCAGTTCTTC. Protein sequence: CASSYGPGLGYNEQFF.

The chain employs TRBV6-6 and TRBJ2-7; TRBD2 agrees at 9 bases. The J segment lost 3 bases and the V segment lost 0 bases, leaving 6 bases of the junction unmatched. CDR3 length: 16 amino acids. Germline-derived CDR1 and CDR2 are MNHNY and SVGAGI (reference sequence). The CDR3 here is CASSYSSEREDYEQYF. For the CDR3, the DNA is TGTGCCAGCAGTTACTCCTCCGAGCGGGAGGACTACGAGCAGTACTTC.

The V gene is TRBV29-1, the J gene TRBJ2-1; 7 bases are a match to TRBD2. Germline-derived CDR1 and CDR2 are SQVTM and ANQGSEA. V trimming: 7 bases; J trimming: 9 bases; junction bases outside the gene matches: 18. There are 15 residues in the CDR3. The CDR3 loop is CSAQNTLAENPEQFF. As DNA, the CDR3 is TGCAGCGCCCAGAATACTCTAGCGGAAAACCCTGAGCAGTTCTTC.

The genes are TRBV6-6 and TRBJ1-4, with 7 nucleotides matching TRBD1. Germline loops: CDR1 MNHNY, CDR2 SVGAGI (reference sequence). Trimming took 5 bases from V and 4 from J; bases not matched to a gene: 7. This CDR3 is 15 amino acids long. The CDR3 DNA follows: TGTGCCAGCAGTCCAGGGACAGCAATTAATGAAAAACTGTTTTTT. Residues: CASSPGTAINEKLFF.

The chain couples TRBV5-1 to TRBJ2-7; 8 positions match TRBD2. The CDR3 covers 15 residues. V lost 4 bases, J lost 2 bases, and 8 bases stayed unmatched. Germline V gives CDR1 SGHRS, CDR2 YFSETQ. Here the CDR3 reads CASSAGVAGTYEQYF. CDR3 in DNA: TGCGCCAGCAGCGCTGGTGTAGCGGGGACCTACGAGCAGTACTTC.

The chain has TRBV9 and TRBJ2-3, with 8 bases matching TRBD2. The junction had 5 bases not matched to a gene; V was cut back by 0 bases and J by 2 bases. Germline lookup yields CDR1 SGDLS and CDR2 YYNGEE. The CDR3 runs 16 residues. The CDR3 protein is CASSVASGLTTDTQYF. In nucleotides, the CDR3 is TGTGCCAGCAGCGTAGCTAGCGGGCTAACCACAGATACGCAGTATTTT.

This chain links TRBV19 with TRBJ2-7; TRBD2 aligns across 10 bases. CDR1 and CDR2 (germline): LNHDA, SQIVND (reference sequence). V was clipped by 5 bases and J by 2 bases; unmatched bases: 3. This CDR3 is 14 amino acids long. The CDR3 protein is CASSAAGGAYEQYF. The DNA for the CDR3 is TGTGCCAGTAGTGCAGCGGGAGGGGCCTACGAGCAGTACTTC.

This rearrangement joins TRBV5-1 to TRBJ2-6, with D possibly matching TRBD1 (6 bases). The CDR3 covers 18 residues. The V gene's germline CDR1 is SGHRS and CDR2 YFSETQ. V was shortened by 0 bases and J by 0 bases, with 13 bases between the two germline ends. The CDR3 sequence: CASSLVGQGHSGANVLTF. The CDR3 coding sequence is TGCGCCAGCAGCTTGGTGGGTCAGGGGCACTCTGGGGCCAACGTCCTGACTTTC.

The gene calls are TRBV7-2 and TRBJ1-4; no definite D call. CDR1 SGHTA and CDR2 FQGNSA come from the germline V gene. V lost 2 bases, J lost 3 bases, and 13 bases lay in between. The CDR3 has 16 amino acids. The CDR3 DNA reads as TGTGCCAGCAGCTTAATGGGGAACGGGGCTAATGAAAAACTGTTTTTT. Translating gives CASSLMGNGANEKLFF.

The chain joins TRBV3-1 (or the pseudogene TRBV3-2) to TRBJ2-7, with 13 positions matching TRBD2. The CDR3 runs to 15 residues. J lost 7 bases, V lost 4 bases, and 7 bases had no gene match. CDR1 and CDR2 from the germline V gene are LGHDT and YNNKEL (reference sequence). CDR3 DNA: TGTGCCAGCAGCCCAACTAGCGGGAGGGCCCGTGAGCAGTACTTC. It specifies CASSPTSGRAREQYF.

A few counts support this clone. This chain links TRBV7-9 with TRBJ2-1; 8 bases map to TRBD2. Germline V gene sequence: CDR1 SEHNR, CDR2 FQNEAQ (reference sequence). The ends lost 5 bases at V and 7 bases at J; junction bases unmatched: 13. The CDR3 is 16 amino acids. The CDR3 bases are TGTGCCAGCAGCCCAAAGCAGCGGGAGTTTTGGAATGAGCAGTTCTTC. This codes for CASSPKQREFWNEQFF. Looking up the rest from reference TRBV7-9 and TRBJ2-1 gives the full variable domain: DTGVSQNPRHKITKRGQNVTFRCDPISEHNRLYWYRQTLGQGPEFLTYFQNEAQLEKSRLLSDRFSAERPKGSFSTLEIQRTEQGDSAMYLCASSPKQREFWNEQFFGPGTRLTVL.

This sequence joins TRBV11-2 and TRBJ2-2; 7 nucleotides agree with TRBD2. The CDR3 has 17 residues. The V gene's germline CDR1 is SGHAT and CDR2 FQNNGV. V was clipped by 3 bases and J by 2 bases; unmatched bases: 9. The CDR3 nucleotides are TGTGCCAGCAGCTTGATGGAGGGAGGGGCCAACACCGGGGAGCTGTTTTTT. Translating it yields CASSLMEGGANTGELFF. Full variable domain (remainder filled in from reference TRBV11-2 and TRBJ2-2): EAGVAQSPRYKIIEKRQSVAFWCNPISGHATLYWYQQILGQGPKLLIQFQNNGVVDDSQLPKDRFSAERLKGVDSTLKIQPAKLEDSAVYLCASSLMEGGANTGELFFGEGSRLTVL.

The CDR3 sequence is CATEGPGGSNQPQHF. The CDR3 DNA is TGTGCCACTGAAGGTCCGGGTGGGTCCAATCAGCCCCAGCATTTT. The rearrangement uses TRBV24-1 and TRBJ1-5; no clear D gene. Germline CDR1 reads KGHDR; CDR2 reads SFDVKD. CDR3 length: 15 residues. The V gene lost 10 bases and the J gene lost 3 bases, with 18 bases spanning the gap.